This T cell receptor (beta chain) emerged from a study of blood T cell repertoires in COVID-19. Self-reported history from a screening survey and questionnaire set each donor's cohort. Trimming cost V 2 bases and J 4 bases; bases outside gene matches: 6. The CDR3 totals 14 residues. Germline V gives CDR1 GTSNPN, CDR2 SVGIG (reference sequence). As handled by the study authors: Amplifying reference gene primers gave estimates of nucleated cell counts. Using immunoSEQ multiplex PCR, the repertoire was profiled, and TCRdb retains in-frame clones only, with some absent. V and J calls plus clone size are reproduced from that table; the DNA served to infer D and trimming. The table shows a few hundred thousand clones, with roughly 80% occurring only once.

This sequence originates from a man aged 25 to 40 with acute COVID-19. The sequencing input was PBMCs or T cells enriched from blood (not recorded which). This rearrangement joins TRBV30 to TRBJ2-5; TRBD2 agrees at 8 bases. The CDR3 protein is CAWSSGTSVETQYF. The CDR3 DNA reads TGTGCCTGGAGTTCCGGGACTAGTGTAGAGACCCAGTACTTC.